Listed here are 22 T cell receptor beta chains from one sample, sequenced in a study of T cell repertoires in cytomegalovirus infection. Using its own MiXCR run on the reads, TCRdb lists one record per CDR3 protein. The sample contains hundreds of thousands of distinct CDR3 sequences, roughly 43% of which appear only once. These TCRs are of unknown antigen specificity. The sequenced sample was cultured PBMCs, obtained from culture after CMV antigen stimulation. The receptors were sampled from a human donor in good health (CMV status not recorded). Some clones in this sample may be carry-over from other donors' samples.

In regard to this clonotype: It may be a read error: a sequence one base away is much more abundant. The CDR3 DNA reads TGTGCCAGCAGCATCCGGGACAGGGGCAACGAGCAGTACTTC. It translates to CASSIRDRGNEQYF. V and J are TRBV7-2 and TRBJ2-7, with 10 bases lining up with TRBD1. Germline assignment: CDR1 SGHTA and CDR2 FQGNSA. This CDR3 contains 14 residues. After removal of 5 bases from V and 5 bases from J, the junction contained 6 bases not matched to a gene.

This clonotype has a handful of counts. This chain links TRBV19 with TRBJ2-1; the match to TRBD1 covers 9 bases. Germline trimming cut 4 bases from V and 2 bases from J; bases unmatched to any gene: 3. The CDR3 consists of 15 residues. Germline-derived CDR1 and CDR2 are LNHDA and SQIVND (reference sequence). Written as DNA, the CDR3 is TGTGCCAGTAGTACCGGGACAGGGACCTACAATGAGCAGTTCTTC. Its protein is CASSTGTGTYNEQFF.

The chain carries TRBV12-3 or TRBV12-4 and TRBJ2-1; no clear D. V lost 0 bases and J 3 bases, leaving 3 bases between the germline ends. The CDR3 runs to 13 residues. Here the CDR3 DNA reads TGTGCCAGCAGTTTAGCAGACTACAATGAGCAGTTCTTC. Translated, it gives CASSLADYNEQFF.

The rearrangement links TRBV28 to TRBJ2-5; 9 nucleotides agree with TRBD1. There are 16 residues in the CDR3. CDR1 MDHEN and CDR2 SYDVKM come from the germline V gene. Trimming removed 6 bases from V and 5 bases from J; junction bases left unmatched: 13. In DNA form, the CDR3 reads TGTGCCAGCAGGGGGATTACAGGGGGCAGGGGGGAGACCCAGTACTTC. Amino acid sequence: CASRGITGGRGETQYF.

The chain has TRBV5-1 and TRBJ2-1; 8 bases fit TRBD2. Germline loops: CDR1 SGHRS, CDR2 YFSETQ. The CDR3 has 14 residues. J lost 4 bases, V lost 7 bases, and 7 bases had no gene match. CDR3 protein: CASHGTSGYNEQFF. The CDR3 DNA reads TGCGCCAGCCACGGAACTAGCGGTTACAATGAGCAGTTCTTC.

This chain connects TRBV7-2 to TRBJ2-5, with 8 bases aligning to TRBD2. V lost 5 bases, J lost 12 bases, and 14 bases stayed unmatched. CDR3 length equals 14 residues. From germline, CDR1 is SGHTA and CDR2 FQGNSA. CDR3 loop: CASSPEGTSNPKYF. CDR3 coding DNA: TGTGCCAGCAGCCCTGAAGGGACTAGTAACCCTAAGTACTTC.

The J gene is TRBJ2-7, the V gene TRBV2; D gene ambiguous. The V end was cut by 3 bases, the J end by 6 bases, with 12 bases between. Per the germline V gene, CDR1 is SNHLY and CDR2 is FYNNEI. This CDR3 has 13 residues. The CDR3 spells CASSDRIPREQYF. In DNA form, the CDR3 reads TGTGCCAGCAGTGACAGGATCCCCCGCGAGCAGTACTTC.

This rearrangement joins TRBV4-3 to TRBJ2-1; 11 positions agree with TRBD2. The germline CDR1 and CDR2 sequences are LGHNA and YSLEER. The CDR3 runs 13 residues. After removal of 2 bases from V and 12 bases from J, the junction contained 3 bases not matched to a gene. The DNA for the CDR3 is TGCGCCAGCAGCCAATCAGGACTAGCGGGGCAGTTCTTC. Its protein is CASSQSGLAGQFF.

This clonotype is a singleton in its sample. The chain couples TRBV2 to TRBJ2-3; D not certain. The V and J ends lost 6 bases and 6 bases respectively, with 13 bases between them. The germline V gene encodes CDR1 SNHLY and CDR2 FYNNEI. There are 13 residues in the CDR3. The CDR3 sequence is CASSETVWDTQYF. CDR3 sequence (DNA): TGTGCCAGCAGCGAGACCGTGTGGGATACGCAGTATTTT. The full variable domain, in which reference TRBV2 and TRBJ2-3 provide the parts outside the CDR3, is EPEVTQTPSHQVTQMGQEVILRCVPISNHLYFYWYRQILGQKVEFLVSFYNNEISEKSEIFDDQFSVERPDGSNFTLKIRSTKLEDSAMYFCASSETVWDTQYFGPGTRLTVL.

About this clonotype itself: One base away lies a much larger clone, so this may be a sequencing read error. The chain employs TRBV7-8 and TRBJ2-1, with D possibly matching TRBD1 (5 bases). The germline V gene encodes CDR1 SGHVS and CDR2 FQNEAQ. V lost 7 bases and J lost 0, with 10 bases in between. The CDR3 is 14 amino acids. For the CDR3, the DNA is TGTGCCAGCATAGGGGAAAGCTCCTACAATGAGCAGTTCTTC. Translated, it gives CASIGESSYNEQFF.

The genes are TRBV10-3 and TRBJ1-4; D gene ambiguous. Germline V CDR1 and CDR2: ENHRY, SYGVKD. The CDR3 has 16 amino acids. Trimming cost V 5 bases and J 7 bases, with 20 bases left between them. CDR3 region: CAISTRPPTASEKLFF. DNA of the CDR3: TGTGCCATCAGTACTCGGCCCCCTACGGCGAGTGAAAAACTGTTTTTT.

The J gene is TRBJ2-7, the V gene TRBV11-2; D uncertain. From germline, CDR1 is SGHAT and CDR2 FQNNGV. The CDR3 contains 15 residues. The ends were cut back, 0 bases at V and 0 bases at J, with 9 bases in the middle. The CDR3 sequence is CASSLDQGASYEQYF. CDR3 nucleotide sequence: TGTGCCAGCAGCTTAGATCAAGGAGCCTCCTACGAGCAGTACTTC.

This chain uses TRBV7-2 with TRBJ2-3, with D perhaps TRBD2 (7 bases). Germline-derived CDR1 and CDR2 are SGHTA and FQGNSA. The V and J ends lost 6 bases and 6 bases respectively, with 13 bases between them. The length of the CDR3 is 13 residues. DNA for the CDR3: TGTGCCAGCAGTTTTGGCGGGGGCGATACGCAGTATTTT. This translates into CASSFGGGDTQYF. The full variable domain, completed using reference TRBV7-2 and TRBJ2-3, is GAGVSQSPSNKVTEKGKDVELRCDPISGHTALYWYRQSLGQGLEFLIYFQGNSAPDKSGLPSDRFSAERTGGSVSTLTIQRTQQEDSAVYLCASSFGGGDTQYFGPGTRLTVL.

The V gene is TRBV7-9, the J gene TRBJ1-2; tentatively, D is TRBD1 (6 bases). The V end lost 5 bases, the J end lost 1 base, and 11 bases lay between the germline ends. The germline CDR1 and CDR2 sequences are SEHNR and FQNEAQ (reference sequence). This CDR3 has 14 residues. The CDR3 bases are TGTGCCAGCAGCATATACAGGGTTAACTATGGCTACACCTTC. This codes for CASSIYRVNYGYTF.

Concerning this clonotype itself: Since the CDR3 does not end with the conserved phenylalanine or tryptophan, this likely comes from a read error. This chain joins TRBV7-8 and TRBJ2-1; 8 nucleotides align to TRBD2. The germline CDR1 and CDR2 sequences are SGHVS and FQNEAQ. With V trimmed by 3 bases and J by 4 bases, 8 bases remained unmatched. This CDR3 region has 16 residues. CDR3 DNA sequence: TGTGCCAGCAGCTTCCCGAGACTAGCGCATTACAATGAGCAGTTCTAC. Residues: CASSFPRLAHYNEQFY.

This clonotype was counted only a few times. The chain recombines TRBV12-3 or TRBV12-4 with TRBJ2-7; perhaps TRBD2 as D (6 bases). The CDR3 has 14 amino acids. Trimming cost V 2 bases and J 3 bases, with 11 bases left between them. The CDR3 sequence: CASSLQGGLYEQYF. The CDR3 region has the DNA TGTGCCAGCAGTTTACAGGGAGGTCTCTACGAGCAGTACTTC.

V usage is TRBV4-1 and J usage is TRBJ2-1; 8 positions agree with TRBD2. The CDR3 extends over 16 amino acids. The J segment lost 8 bases and the V segment lost 0 bases, leaving 9 bases of the junction unmatched. Germline CDR1 MGHRA, CDR2 YSYEKL. The CDR3 loop reads CASSQEGIAGNYEQFF. The CDR3 DNA sequence: TGCGCCAGCAGCCAAGAAGGAATAGCGGGGAATTATGAGCAGTTCTTC.

This chain uses TRBV19 with TRBJ2-3; D is tentatively TRBD1 or TRBD2 (5 bases each). In germline, CDR1 is LNHDA, CDR2 SQIVND (reference sequence). Trimming removed 2 bases at V and 6 bases at J, with 12 bases between. This CDR3 region has 14 residues. CDR3 loop: CASSILRGGDTQYF. The CDR3 DNA sequence: TGTGCCAGTAGTATACTGAGGGGCGGGGATACGCAGTATTTT.

The chain employs TRBV5-1 and TRBJ2-7; 10 positions match TRBD1. Germline V gene sequence: CDR1 SGHRS, CDR2 YFSETQ. Trimming took 1 base from V and 0 from J; bases not matched to a gene: 4. The CDR3 consists of 16 residues. Here the CDR3 reads CASSLLGQGNSYEQYF. The CDR3 coding sequence is TGCGCCAGCAGCTTGCTGGGACAGGGGAACTCCTACGAGCAGTACTTC.

This chain joins TRBV15 and TRBJ2-3; 8 bases match TRBD2. Germline CDR1 reads LNHNV; CDR2 reads YYDKDF (reference sequence). J gave up 2 bases and V 7 bases, and 8 bases lay outside the gene matches. The CDR3 has 15 amino acids. The CDR3, as DNA: TGTGCCACCACCATGGGGCGGGGGGTCACAGATACGCAGTATTTT. This encodes CATTMGRGVTDTQYF.

V usage is TRBV5-4 and J usage is TRBJ2-2, with TRBD1 identical over 8 bases. J was trimmed by 7 bases and V by 4 bases; bases with no gene match: 15. This CDR3 has 17 residues. CDR1 is SGHNT and CDR2 is YYREEE in the germline V gene (reference sequence). The CDR3 DNA reads TGTGCCAGCAGCCGCGATAGGACAGGGACGACCTACGGGGAGCTGTTTTTT. The encoded protein is CASSRDRTGTTYGELFF.

The rearrangement links TRBV19 to TRBJ1-1; D remains unclear. This CDR3 is built from 13 residues. V dropped 1 base and J dropped 12 bases, with 15 bases sitting between them. CDR1 and CDR2 from the germline V gene are LNHDA and SQIVND (reference sequence). The CDR3 sequence: CASSIGRAGHTFF. CDR3 nucleotides: TGTGCCAGTAGTATAGGACGTGCGGGCCATACTTTCTTT.